The 4 T cell receptor beta chains presented below share a single source sample, sequenced in a study of identical twins (dated by TCRdb to about 2016). The library was obtained by 5' RACE. The instrument was an Illumina HiSeq 2000. TCRdb passed the public sequencing reads through fastp at Q25 and MiXCR, retaining productive beta sequences. Every distinct CDR3 protein forms one entry, paired with its most common genes and DNA. Within this sample are hundreds of thousands of distinct CDR3 sequences, with about 7% of them counted one time only. Around 1.6% of the sample goes to the ten largest clones. These data were also filed under a second study, of yellow fever vaccine responses in identical twins.

Sequencing input: PBMCs. The source of these receptors is a woman aged 18-29 years in good health.

This clonotype came up many times. CDR3 bases: TGTGCCAGCAGGCGACTACCCACCGGGACTAGCGGGAGCGGTGGTACAGAGACCCAGTACTTC. The encoded protein is CASRRLPTGTSGSGGTETQYF. The chain joins TRBV3-1 to TRBJ2-5, with 14 bases matching TRBD2. CDR3 length equals 21 residues. Germline V gene lookup returns CDR1 LGHDT and CDR2 YNNKEL (reference sequence). The ends lost 6 bases at V and 4 bases at J; junction bases unmatched: 22.

This clonotype was detected a few times. J is TRBJ2-1 and V is TRBV4-1; TRBD1 matches at 7 bases. Germline trimming cut 1 base from V and 5 bases from J; bases unmatched to any gene: 8. The CDR3 runs to 16 residues. The germline V gene has CDR1 MGHRA and CDR2 YSYEKL. CDR3 sequence: CASSQGIGDSNNEQFF. In DNA, the CDR3 is TGCGCCAGCAGCCAAGGAATCGGGGACAGCAACAATGAGCAGTTCTTC.

This clonotype occurred many times. V is TRBV5-1 and J is TRBJ2-3, with 11 bases matching TRBD2. J was trimmed by 3 bases and V by 4 bases; bases with no gene match: 7. Germline V gives CDR1 SGHRS, CDR2 YFSETQ. This CDR3 has 16 residues. The CDR3 DNA follows: TGCGCCAGCAGCCCCACTACTAGCGGGAGTACAGATACGCAGTATTTT. It is translated as CASSPTTSGSTDTQYF.

The rearrangement links TRBV7-8 to TRBJ2-7, with TRBD1 as a possible D gene (6 bases). The V end was cut by 2 bases, the J end by 0 bases, with 8 bases between. The CDR3 spans 14 residues. Germline V CDR1 and CDR2: SGHVS, FQNEAQ. CDR3 region: CASSLLDSSYEQYV. Here the CDR3 DNA reads TGTGCCAGCAGCTTATTGGACAGCTCCTACGAGCAGTACGTC.